This record covers a single T cell receptor beta chain. This record comes from a study of blood T cell repertoires in COVID-19. As for the study in general: The analysed material was cDNA or gDNA that came from T cells, B-cell-depleted T cells, or PBMCs.

With 1 base clipped from V and 3 bases from J, the junction kept 6 bases outside the gene matches. This CDR3 has 15 amino acids. Germline lookup yields CDR1 SGHTA and CDR2 FQGTGA. TCRdb's table, derived via immunoSEQ multiplex PCR, lists solely in-frame clones and lacks some. The sample shows some 380,000 clones, 87% of them seen only once. Recruits, aged about 18 to 89 years, lived in roughly 22 US areas. In assigning cohorts, the study relied on participant-reported clinical history. Sequenced input: PBMCs or T cells enriched from blood (not recorded which). This TCR came from a man aged 25 to 40 who had recovered from COVID-19. The chain employs TRBV7-3 and TRBJ2-7, with TRBD1 identical over 7 bases. CDR3 coding DNA: TGTGCCAGCAGCTTAAGGGACAGCCTGGTCTACGAGCAGTACTTC. Translating it yields CASSLRDSLVYEQYF.